The 32 T cell receptor beta chains below were found in one sample sequenced in a study of blood T cell repertoires in COVID-19. Here immunoSEQ multiplex PCR was the method, and the copy in TCRdb shows in-frame clones only, minus some. The table includes about 86,000 clones, more than 60% detected once. Sequencing was carried out using peripheral blood. The receptors were sampled from a man in his sixties or seventies with acute or convalescent COVID-19.

This rearrangement joins TRBV4-2 to TRBJ2-5, with D perhaps matching TRBD2 (6 bases). Trimming removed 2 bases from V and 5 bases from J, with 9 bases in between. The CDR3 has 13 residues. Germline V gene lookup returns CDR1 LGHNA and CDR2 YNFKEQ. The CDR3: CASSQRLDETQYF. The CDR3 nucleotides are TGTGCCAGCAGCCAAAGACTAGATGAGACCCAGTACTTC.

The chain couples TRBV5-1 to TRBJ2-5; 7 positions agree with TRBD2. The V and J ends lost 4 bases and 3 bases, in that order; junction bases with no gene match: 6. The CDR3 totals 14 residues. The germline V gene has CDR1 SGHRS and CDR2 YFSETQ. CDR3 DNA: TGCGCCAGCAGCCGCGGGACTATAGAAGAGACCCAGTACTTC. Residues: CASSRGTIEETQYF.

The V call is TRBV2, the J call TRBJ1-2; D is ambiguous. With 5 bases removed from V and 0 bases from J, the gap between germline ends came to 4 bases. Germline V gives CDR1 SNHLY, CDR2 FYNNEI. The CDR3 length is 12 residues. The CDR3 spells CASSYANYGYTF. The DNA of the CDR3 is TGTGCCAGCAGTTATGCTAACTATGGCTACACCTTC.

Comment on this clone: The junction departs from germline at one end; a sequencing error may be responsible. The J gene is TRBJ2-5, the V gene TRBV2; 12 bases are a match to TRBD2. The CDR3 loop spans 17 amino acids. Germline lookup yields CDR1 SNHLY and CDR2 FYNNEI. The CDR3 nucleotides are TGTGCCGGCAGTGATAGACTAGCGGGGGCGTACCAAGAGACCCAGTACTTC. Protein: CAGSDRLAGAYQETQYF.

The chain combines TRBV2 with TRBJ1-1; D is possibly TRBD1 (5 bases). The ends were cut back, 3 bases at V and 0 bases at J, with 8 bases in the middle. Germline V gene sequence: CDR1 SNHLY, CDR2 FYNNEI. The CDR3 runs 14 residues. The CDR3 DNA is TGTGCCAGCAGTGACGACAGTCTGAACACTGAAGCTTTCTTT. It codes for CASSDDSLNTEAFF.

This clone was detected only once. The V call is TRBV19, the J call TRBJ2-6; D not certain. CDR3 size: 16 residues. The V gene lost 7 bases and the J gene lost 0 bases, with 13 bases spanning the gap. Looked up from germline, CDR1 is LNHDA and CDR2 is SQIVND (reference sequence). CDR3 DNA: TGTGCCAGTACCCGGGTTTCCCCCTCTGGGGCCAACGTCCTGACTTTC. This translates into CASTRVSPSGANVLTF.

The J gene is TRBJ2-5, the V gene TRBV4-1; perhaps TRBD2 as D (5 bases). This CDR3 contains 15 residues. Germline CDR1 MGHRA, CDR2 YSYEKL. Trimming cost V 0 bases and J 4 bases, with 12 bases left between them. CDR3 amino acids: CASSQDVRAGETQYF. CDR3 DNA sequence: TGCGCCAGCAGCCAAGATGTGAGGGCAGGAGAGACCCAGTACTTC.

Only one count was recorded for this clone. This sequence joins TRBV11-2 and TRBJ2-5; 7 bases match TRBD2. Trimming removed 0 bases from V and 5 bases from J; junction bases left unmatched: 0. From germline, CDR1 is SGHAT and CDR2 FQNNGV. The CDR3 loop spans 13 amino acids. CDR3 nucleotide sequence: TGTGCCAGCAGCTTAGAGGGGGGGGAGACCCAGTACTTC. This encodes CASSLEGGETQYF.

The chain uses TRBV29-1 and TRBJ2-3, with 15 bases aligning to TRBD2. Germline V gives CDR1 SQVTM, CDR2 ANQGSEA. The J segment lost 4 bases and the V segment lost 7 bases, leaving 3 bases of the junction unmatched. This CDR3 is 14 amino acids long. CDR3 region: CSARTSGGADTQYF. In nucleotides, the CDR3 is TGCAGCGCCCGGACTAGCGGGGGGGCAGATACGCAGTATTTT.

This clone was picked up a small number of times. The genes are TRBV7-8 and TRBJ1-4, with TRBD1 as a possible D gene (6 bases). The length of the CDR3 is 15 residues. In germline, CDR1 is SGHVS, CDR2 FQNEAQ. V was clipped by 1 base and J by 6 bases, with 12 bases between them. CDR3 protein: CASSLEGGRDEKLFF. In DNA, the CDR3 is TGTGCCAGCAGCTTAGAGGGGGGGAGGGATGAAAAACTGTTTTTT. The full variable domain, its missing parts supplied by reference TRBV7-8 and TRBJ1-4, is GAGVSQSPRYKVAKRGQDVALRCDPISGHVSLFWYQQALGQGPEFLTYFQNEAQLDKSGLPSDRFFAERPEGSVSTLKIQRTQQEDSAVYLCASSLEGGRDEKLFFGSGTQLSVL.

The chain couples TRBV5-4 to TRBJ2-3; D possibly corresponds to TRBD2 (5 bases). Trimming removed 9 bases at V and 4 bases at J, with 15 bases between. The CDR3 length is 13 residues. CDR1 is SGHNT and CDR2 is YYREEE in the germline V gene (reference sequence). The CDR3 DNA follows: TGTGCCACCCGGGATTTTACCGCAGATACGCAGTATTTT. Translated, it gives CATRDFTADTQYF.

J is TRBJ2-5 and V is TRBV3-1 (or the pseudogene TRBV3-2); D is unresolved. The germline gives CDR1 LGHDT, CDR2 YNNKEL (reference sequence). This CDR3 contains 11 residues. With 2 bases removed from V and 10 bases from J, the gap between germline ends came to 8 bases. The CDR3 loop reads CASSQSIVQYF. In DNA form, the CDR3 reads TGTGCCAGCAGCCAAAGTATAGTCCAGTACTTC.

The chain has TRBV4-2 and TRBJ2-7; 14 bases map to TRBD2. The CDR3 length is 16 residues. Germline-derived CDR1 and CDR2 are LGHNA and YNFKEQ. The V gene end was trimmed by 2 bases and the J gene end by 8 bases; junction bases not matched to a gene: 8. The CDR3 bases are TGTGCCAGCAGCCAAAGTGGGACTAGCGGGGGTACCCAGCAGTACTTC. Its protein is CASSQSGTSGGTQQYF.

On this clone: The junction departs from the called germline gene at one end, perhaps through a read error. V gene TRBV28 combines with J gene TRBJ1-5, with D hard to call. CDR1 is MDHEN and CDR2 is SYDVKM in the germline V gene. CDR3 length: 12 residues. The CDR3 reads CASSPSHQPQHF. The CDR3 DNA is TGTGCCAGCTCCCCTAGCCATCAGCCCCAGCATTTT.

This clone showed up just a few times. This sequence joins TRBV9 and TRBJ2-2, with D possibly matching TRBD2 (5 bases). Trimming shortened V by 0 bases and J by 2 bases, and 8 bases separated the two germline ends. Germline-derived CDR1 and CDR2 are SGDLS and YYNGEE. The CDR3 is made up of 15 amino acids. DNA for the CDR3: TGTGCCAGCAGCGTAGGGGGAGCTAACACCGGGGAGCTGTTTTTT. It yields the protein CASSVGGANTGELFF.

V is TRBV28 and J is TRBJ1-4; D is perhaps TRBD1 (5 bases). V lost 3 bases and J lost 2, with 16 bases in between. Germline loops: CDR1 MDHEN, CDR2 SYDVKM. This CDR3 contains 17 residues. The CDR3: CASSFRAGRATNEKLFF. The CDR3 DNA reads as TGTGCCAGCAGTTTTAGGGCAGGGAGGGCCACTAATGAAAAACTGTTTTTT.

This chain joins TRBV7-9 and TRBJ1-6; D possibly corresponds to TRBD1 (5 bases). Trimming removed 7 bases from V and 6 bases from J, with 13 bases in between. The CDR3 runs 14 residues. Germline V gene sequence: CDR1 SEHNR, CDR2 FQNEAQ (reference sequence). The CDR3 nucleotides are TGTGCCAGCAACCGAGGAGACAGTAATTCACCCCTCCACTTT. Translated, it gives CASNRGDSNSPLHF.

The J gene is TRBJ1-2, the V gene TRBV5-8; D is unresolved. Trimming removed 0 bases at V and 5 bases at J, with 11 bases between. The CDR3 has 14 residues. The V gene's germline CDR1 is SGHTS and CDR2 YDEGEE. CDR3 coding DNA: TGTGCCAGCAGCTTGGCCAACAGTAGATATGGCTACACCTTC. Amino acid sequence: CASSLANSRYGYTF.

The rearrangement joins TRBV4-1 to TRBJ2-6, with no clear D. This CDR3 is 14 amino acids long. Germline V CDR1 and CDR2: MGHRA, YSYEKL. V lost 4 bases and J 0 bases, leaving 4 bases between the germline ends. CDR3 nucleotide sequence: TGCGCCAGCAGCCCCCACTCTGGGGCCAACGTCCTGACTTTC. It yields the protein CASSPHSGANVLTF.

The chain links TRBV2 to TRBJ2-2; possible D gene TRBD1, 5 bases. Germline-derived CDR1 and CDR2 are SNHLY and FYNNEI. The CDR3 extends over 13 amino acids. V gave up 5 bases and J gave up 5 bases, with 9 bases separating them. CDR3 residues: CASSLTATGELFF. The CDR3 bases are TGTGCCAGCAGTCTGACAGCTACCGGGGAGCTGTTTTTT. Together with reference TRBV2 and TRBJ2-2, the CDR3 gives the full variable domain: EPEVTQTPSHQVTQMGQEVILRCVPISNHLYFYWYRQILGQKVEFLVSFYNNEISEKSEIFDDQFSVERPDGSNFTLKIRSTKLEDSAMYFCASSLTATGELFFGEGSRLTVL.

V is TRBV9 and J is TRBJ2-1; 7 bases agree with TRBD2. Germline values: CDR1 SGDLS, CDR2 YYNGEE. With 0 bases clipped from V and 0 bases from J, the junction kept 3 bases outside the gene matches. CDR3 length: 16 amino acids. CDR3 DNA: TGTGCCAGCAGCGTAGCTAGCGGAGGCTCCTACAATGAGCAGTTCTTC. Translation: CASSVASGGSYNEQFF.

The chain recombines TRBV5-1 with TRBJ2-1; the match to TRBD2 covers 8 bases. Germline V gives CDR1 SGHRS, CDR2 YFSETQ. V gave up 2 bases and J gave up 4 bases; unmatched junction bases: 5. The CDR3 contains 15 residues. CDR3 in amino acids: CASSFGSGGYNEQFF. The CDR3 bases are TGCGCCAGCAGCTTCGGAAGCGGGGGTTACAATGAGCAGTTCTTC.

The chain has TRBV18 and TRBJ1-4; possible D gene TRBD1, 6 bases. V lost 6 bases and J 2 bases, leaving 13 bases between the germline ends. The CDR3 covers 15 residues. Germline lookup yields CDR1 KGHSH and CDR2 LQKENI. CDR3 coding DNA: TGTGCCAGCTCCCCCGCAGGGGCTACTAATGAAAAACTGTTTTTT. This encodes CASSPAGATNEKLFF.

The V gene is TRBV19, the J gene TRBJ1-1; D possibly corresponds to TRBD1 (5 bases). V lost 4 bases to trimming and J lost 1 base, with 22 bases between them. The V gene's germline CDR1 is LNHDA and CDR2 SQIVND (reference sequence). This CDR3 comprises 18 residues. Here the CDR3 reads CASSTGPTLGRGNTEAFF. The DNA for the CDR3 is TGTGCCAGTAGTACGGGCCCAACCTTAGGGAGGGGGAACACTGAAGCTTTCTTT.

In this sample, this clone turned up once. The rearrangement joins TRBV6-5 to TRBJ2-5; D uncertain. The V end lost 1 base, the J end lost 1 base, and 4 bases lay between the germline ends. Germline values: CDR1 MNHEY, CDR2 SVGAGI. This CDR3 contains 13 residues. This CDR3 is CASSYLAQETQYF. For the CDR3, the DNA is TGTGCCAGCAGTTACTTGGCCCAAGAGACCCAGTACTTC.

This clone was detected only a few times. The chain uses TRBV11-2 and TRBJ1-4; the D gene is possibly TRBD1 (6 bases). The V end was cut by 3 bases, the J end by 12 bases, with 20 bases between. The CDR3 covers 15 residues. The germline V gene has CDR1 SGHAT and CDR2 FQNNGV. CDR3 in DNA: TGTGCCAGCAGCTTGACCGGGACACAAGAGGGACAACTGTTTTTT. As protein: CASSLTGTQEGQLFF.

V and J are TRBV5-1 and TRBJ1-2, with D possibly TRBD1 on 6 matching bases. The germline CDR1 and CDR2 sequences are SGHRS and YFSETQ. V lost 1 base to trimming and J lost 4 bases, with 8 bases between them. This CDR3 spans 13 amino acids. The chain's CDR3 is CASSLTGSYGYTF. The CDR3 bases are TGCGCCAGCAGCTTGACAGGGTCCTATGGCTACACCTTC. Full variable domain (missing parts from reference TRBV5-1 and TRBJ1-2): KAGVTQTPRYLIKTRGQQVTLSCSPISGHRSVSWYQQTPGQGLQFLFEYFSETQRNKGNFPGRFSGRQFSNSRSEMNVSTLELGDSALYLCASSLTGSYGYTFGSGTRLTVV.

The rearrangement links TRBV27 to TRBJ1-6; possible D gene TRBD1, 6 bases. Trimming pared 6 bases from V and 4 bases from J, leaving 10 bases between. This CDR3 spans 14 amino acids. Germline CDR1 and CDR2: MNHEY and SMNVEV (reference sequence). The CDR3 coding sequence is TGTGCCAGCAGACCGGGACAATATAATTCACCCCTCCACTTT. This encodes CASRPGQYNSPLHF.

The chain couples TRBV5-6 to TRBJ1-6, with a weak D call TRBD1 (5 bases). CDR3 size: 13 residues. The V end lost 0 bases, the J end lost 10 bases, and 8 bases lay between the germline ends. Germline V gene lookup returns CDR1 SGHDT and CDR2 YYEEEE. The CDR3 loop is CASSLDRSSPLHF. The CDR3 bases are TGTGCCAGCAGCTTGGACAGGTCCTCACCCCTCCACTTT.

This chain connects TRBV5-4 to TRBJ2-3; TRBD2 matches 11 bases. Germline CDR1 is SGHNT and CDR2 is YYREEE (reference sequence). With V trimmed by 4 bases and J by 1 base, 2 bases remained unmatched. This CDR3 comprises 15 residues. The CDR3 loop is CASSQGLAGTDTQYF. The CDR3 nucleotides are TGTGCCAGCAGCCAGGGACTAGCGGGCACAGATACGCAGTATTTT.

This chain uses TRBV3-1 (or the pseudogene TRBV3-2) with TRBJ1-1; D perhaps matches TRBD1 (5 bases). The germline V gene encodes CDR1 LGHDT and CDR2 YNNKEL (reference sequence). The V gene lost 0 bases and the J gene lost 5 bases, with 13 bases spanning the gap. This CDR3 region has 15 residues. The CDR3, as DNA: TGTGCCAGCAGCCAAGACGGGGGTGAAGGGACTGAAGCTTTCTTT. It encodes CASSQDGGEGTEAFF.

This clone was counted a few times. The gene calls are TRBV6-5 and TRBJ1-5, with 11 positions matching TRBD1. Trimming cost V 4 bases and J 7 bases; bases outside gene matches: 6. The CDR3 extends over 15 amino acids. Germline lookup yields CDR1 MNHEY and CDR2 SVGAGI. DNA for the CDR3: TGTGCCAGCAGTTGGACAGGGGGCTCGGGGCAGCCCCAGCATTTT. It specifies CASSWTGGSGQPQHF.